These 27 T cell receptor beta chains originate from one sample sequenced in a study of cytomegalovirus exposure and HLA in healthy donors. 60 Vbeta and 13 Jbeta primers were used in PCR. Sequencing used immunoSEQ multiplex PCR; TCRdb keeps in-frame clones, though not all of them. Of roughly 180,000 clones in the sample, around 75% were seen once. The sample was PBMCs. The source of these receptors is a female donor in good health and CMV-seronegative.

The V gene is TRBV18, the J gene TRBJ2-7; 7 bases map to TRBD2. After removal of 3 bases from V and 4 bases from J, the junction contained 12 bases not matched to a gene. Looked up from germline, CDR1 is KGHSH and CDR2 is LQKENI. This CDR3 spans 16 amino acids. The CDR3 DNA follows: TGTGCCAGCTCACCGCTCCGGGGAGGGAACTTATACGAGCAGTACTTC. This translates into CASSPLRGGNLYEQYF.

The chain carries TRBV30 and TRBJ2-4; TRBD1 is a possible D gene (5 bases). Germline lookup yields CDR1 GTSNPN and CDR2 SVGIG (reference sequence). The CDR3 consists of 13 residues. The CDR3 here is CAGAVLAKNIQYF. The CDR3, as DNA: TGTGCTGGGGCCGTCCTAGCCAAAAACATTCAGTACTTC.

This clone was seen a few times. CDR3 DNA sequence: TGTGCCAGCAGCTTAGGTCAGGGGGCGAGTTCACCCCTCCACTTT. This encodes CASSLGQGASSPLHF. V and J are TRBV7-8 and TRBJ1-6, with 8 bases that match TRBD1. Germline assignment: CDR1 SGHVS and CDR2 FQNEAQ. This CDR3 is built from 15 residues. V lost 1 base to trimming and J lost 9 bases; unmatched junction nucleotides: 5.

This clone has more than one count but fewer than ten. The chain links TRBV10-2 to TRBJ2-3; 7 nucleotides align to TRBD1. This CDR3 contains 15 residues. V was clipped by 8 bases and J by 1 base; unmatched bases: 9. CDR1 is WSHSY and CDR2 is SAAADI in the germline V gene. The CDR3 DNA is TGCGCCAGCTCAGGACAGGTTCTAGGCACAGATACGCAGTATTTT. This encodes CASSGQVLGTDTQYF.

The J gene is TRBJ1-1, the V gene TRBV6-1; 10 bases are a match to TRBD1. The V and J ends lost 7 bases and 4 bases, in that order; junction bases with no gene match: 3. The CDR3 is 13 residues long. Germline lookup yields CDR1 MNHNS and CDR2 SASEGT. CDR3 nucleotides: TGTGCCAGCAAGGACAGGGGGATCACTGAAGCTTTCTTT. It yields the protein CASKDRGITEAFF.

The chain is built from TRBV7-8 and TRBJ1-4, with a tentative D call TRBD1 (5 bases). The V and J ends lost 7 bases and 5 bases respectively, with 14 bases between them. The CDR3 has 14 residues. In germline, CDR1 is SGHVS, CDR2 FQNEAQ. The CDR3 loop reads CASTTASGNEKLFF. In nucleotides, the CDR3 is TGTGCCAGCACCACCGCTTCAGGGAATGAAAAACTGTTTTTT.

The chain is built from TRBV20-1 and TRBJ1-2, with D perhaps matching TRBD1 (5 bases). The CDR3 sequence is 11 residues long. Trimming shortened V by 6 bases and J by 4 bases, and 9 bases separated the two germline ends. CDR1 DFQATT and CDR2 SNEGSKA come from the germline V gene (reference sequence). CDR3 protein: CSAAGGYGYTF. The CDR3 DNA reads as TGCAGTGCCGCGGGGGGCTATGGCTACACCTTC.

The rearrangement links TRBV5-1 to TRBJ2-7, with 10 bases fitting TRBD1. Germline values: CDR1 SGHRS, CDR2 YFSETQ. This CDR3 spans 14 amino acids. J was trimmed by 5 bases and V by 3 bases; bases with no gene match: 5. The CDR3 region has the DNA TGCGCCAGCAGCTGGTCGACAGGGGGCCACGAGCAGTACTTC. Amino acid sequence: CASSWSTGGHEQYF.

The chain combines TRBV4-2 with TRBJ2-5, with TRBD2 matching 14 bases. Germline values: CDR1 LGHNA, CDR2 YNFKEQ. CDR3 length: 16 amino acids. Unmatched junction bases numbered 10, after V lost 2 bases and J lost 11 bases. The CDR3 region is CASSQPGTSGSSAQYF. DNA for the CDR3: TGTGCCAGCAGCCAACCAGGGACTAGCGGGAGTTCAGCGCAGTACTTC.

The chain uses TRBV28 and TRBJ2-5, with 10 bases lining up with TRBD1. Germline V gene lookup returns CDR1 MDHEN and CDR2 SYDVKM. The CDR3 covers 15 residues. The V segment lost 7 bases and the J segment 2 bases; nucleotides outside the gene matches: 7. CDR3 residues: CASTPGQGYQETQYF. The CDR3 DNA reads as TGTGCCAGCACCCCGGGACAGGGGTATCAAGAGACCCAGTACTTC.

J is TRBJ1-4 and V is TRBV30; TRBD1 agrees at 9 bases. The CDR3 has 17 residues. Trimming cost V 1 base and J 8 bases; bases outside gene matches: 14. CDR1 and CDR2 from the germline V gene are GTSNPN and SVGIG (reference sequence). The CDR3 nucleotides are TGTGCCTGGAGTGCGCCCGGGGAGGGACAGGGCTTGGAAAAACTGTTTTTT. It translates to CAWSAPGEGQGLEKLFF.

The rearrangement uses TRBV5-1 and TRBJ1-4; no clear D gene. This CDR3 has 15 residues. CDR1 SGHRS and CDR2 YFSETQ come from the germline V gene. V shed 0 bases and J shed 0 bases, with 6 bases lying between them. For the CDR3, the DNA is TGCGCCAGCAGCTTGGCCGTTGCAACTAATGAAAAACTGTTTTTT. It is translated as CASSLAVATNEKLFF.

The V gene is TRBV19, the J gene TRBJ2-1; 9 nucleotides line up with TRBD2. The CDR3 is made up of 14 amino acids. Per germline, CDR1 LNHDA and CDR2 SQIVND (reference sequence). The CDR3, as DNA: TGTGCGTCAACCAGAGCGGGGGGCCTAAATGAGCAGTTCTTC. It encodes CASTRAGGLNEQFF.

This clone was recorded only once. The chain joins TRBV5-1 to TRBJ2-7; 7 positions match TRBD2. From germline, CDR1 is SGHRS and CDR2 YFSETQ. V shed 6 bases, J shed 4 bases, and the junction held 10 bases outside the gene matches. This CDR3 is 14 amino acids long. The CDR3 reads CASTWGGVKYEQYF. For the CDR3, the DNA is TGCGCCAGCACCTGGGGGGGGGTAAAGTACGAGCAGTACTTC.

The chain carries TRBV27 and TRBJ2-2; D gene uncertain. With 2 bases removed from V and 4 bases from J, the gap between germline ends came to 8 bases. Germline CDR1 MNHEY, CDR2 SMNVEV (reference sequence). The CDR3 is 14 amino acids. The CDR3 bases are TGTGCCAGCAGTTTAGTACGGAGCACCGGGGAGCTGTTTTTT. Translating it yields CASSLVRSTGELFF.

The chain couples TRBV9 to TRBJ1-1; 10 positions agree with TRBD1. Trimming removed 4 bases from V and 9 bases from J; junction bases left unmatched: 15. Germline lookup yields CDR1 SGDLS and CDR2 YYNGEE. The CDR3 sequence is 16 residues long. CDR3 nucleotide sequence: TGTGCCAGCAGCTTGGGGGACAGGGGAGGGCACTCGCAAGCTTTCTTT. Translated, it gives CASSLGDRGGHSQAFF.

The CDR3 spells CASRRGQGVYGYTF. The DNA for the CDR3 is TGTGCCAGCAGGCGAGGACAGGGAGTCTATGGCTACACCTTC. The chain carries TRBV6-5 and TRBJ1-2; TRBD1 aligns across 8 bases. Looked up from germline, CDR1 is MNHEY and CDR2 is SVGAGI. The CDR3 is 14 residues long. V gave up 6 bases and J gave up 4 bases; unmatched junction bases: 7.

This sequence joins TRBV5-4 and TRBJ2-7, with 7 bases identical to TRBD1. J was trimmed by 3 bases and V by 4 bases; bases with no gene match: 13. The CDR3 has 16 residues. From germline, CDR1 is SGHNT and CDR2 YYREEE (reference sequence). CDR3 residues: CASSALYRDSNYEQYF. The CDR3 region has the DNA TGTGCCAGCAGCGCTCTATACCGGGACAGCAACTACGAGCAGTACTTC. Full variable domain (missing parts from reference TRBV5-4 and TRBJ2-7): ETGVTQSPTHLIKTRGQQVTLRCSSQSGHNTVSWYQQALGQGPQFIFQYYREEENGRGNFPPRFSGLQFPNYSSELNVNALELDDSALYLCASSALYRDSNYEQYFGPGTRLTVT.

The CDR3 DNA follows: TGTGCCAGCAGTTACTCGAAGACAGGGGAGTATGGCTACACCTTC. Translated: CASSYSKTGEYGYTF. The V gene is TRBV6-5, the J gene TRBJ1-2; TRBD1 aligns across 8 bases. V trimming: 0 bases; J trimming: 5 bases; junction bases outside the gene matches: 5. The CDR3 sequence is 15 residues long. Looked up from germline, CDR1 is MNHEY and CDR2 is SVGAGI.

This sequence joins TRBV7-9 and TRBJ1-2; 7 positions match TRBD1. Germline assignment: CDR1 SEHNR and CDR2 FQNEAQ (reference sequence). The V gene end was trimmed by 5 bases and the J gene end by 4 bases; junction bases not matched to a gene: 7. The CDR3 extends over 14 amino acids. The CDR3 protein is CASSRTGQFYGYTF. The CDR3, as DNA: TGTGCCAGCAGCCGCACGGGACAGTTCTATGGCTACACCTTC.

This clone was recorded a few times. The chain links TRBV5-1 to TRBJ2-5; D is unresolved. The germline CDR1 and CDR2 sequences are SGHRS and YFSETQ. Trimming cost V 7 bases and J 1 base, with 14 bases left between them. This CDR3 spans 14 amino acids. CDR3 sequence: CASALDMSQETQYF. CDR3 nucleotides: TGCGCCAGCGCGCTCGACATGTCCCAAGAGACCCAGTACTTC.

This clone showed up just once. The chain couples TRBV6-1 to TRBJ1-3; a possible D gene is TRBD1 (5 bases). V was trimmed by 4 bases and J by 2 bases, leaving 18 bases between them. From germline, CDR1 is MNHNS and CDR2 SASEGT. The CDR3 extends over 17 amino acids. The CDR3 DNA reads as TGTGCCAGCAGTGCCGCGGGGCCATTGAGGACTGGAAACACCATATATTTT. Translated, it gives CASSAAGPLRTGNTIYF.

This chain links TRBV6-6 with TRBJ1-1, with D unresolved. The CDR3 has 11 amino acids. Trimming removed 9 bases from V and 5 bases from J, with 10 bases in between. CDR1 and CDR2 from the germline V gene are MNHNY and SVGAGI (reference sequence). The CDR3 DNA sequence: TGTGCCAGTTGGCAGGTAACTGAAGCTTTCTTT. Its translation: CASWQVTEAFF.

The V call is TRBV23-1, the J call TRBJ2-7; 9 bases agree with TRBD1. TRBV23-1 is known as an ORF, though its function is uncertain. The CDR3 has 16 residues. The junction had 10 bases not matched to a gene; V was cut back by 4 bases and J by 3 bases. CDR3 nucleotides: TGCGCCAGCAGTCGCCCCCCTCACAGGGGGCACTACGAGCAGTACTTC. This gives the protein CASSRPPHRGHYEQYF.

The rearrangement uses TRBV6-1 and TRBJ2-7; 7 bases map to TRBD1. The CDR3 runs to 13 residues. CDR1 is MNHNS, CDR2 SASEGT, per germline. The J segment lost 3 bases and the V segment lost 4 bases, leaving 3 bases of the junction unmatched. The CDR3 DNA is TGTGCCAGCAGTGGGGGACAGATCTACGAGCAGTACTTC. Translating gives CASSGGQIYEQYF.

The J gene is TRBJ2-5, the V gene TRBV4-3; D might be TRBD2 (5 bases). Germline V lookup: CDR1 LGHNA, CDR2 YSLEER. The V gene lost 4 bases and the J gene lost 11 bases, with 20 bases spanning the gap. This CDR3 spans 14 amino acids. CDR3 nucleotides: TGCGCCAGCAGCCCGACGCGGCAAAGTGGGGAGCAGTACTTC. This encodes CASSPTRQSGEQYF.

In DNA, the CDR3 is TGTGCCAGTAGCGCCTCACAGGGGGCGCGGGGCAATCAGCCCCAGCATTTT. Translation: CASSASQGARGNQPQHF. This sequence joins TRBV19 and TRBJ1-5; 9 nucleotides align to TRBD1. Germline V gene sequence: CDR1 LNHDA, CDR2 SQIVND (reference sequence). This CDR3 contains 17 residues. V shed 6 bases and J 2 bases; nucleotides not matched to a gene: 11.